The next 18 T cell receptor beta chains were all read from a single sample in a study of T cells in localized non-small cell lung cancer. Method: immunoSEQ multiplex PCR; TCRdb's copy keeps in-frame clones and lacks some. Here the sample spans 45,000 to 60,000 clones, around 86% being singletons. The sample here was peripheral blood, taken before any cancer treatment. Receptors were obtained from a female donor older than 55 with stage II squamous cell lung carcinoma.

This chain joins TRBV25-1 and TRBJ1-1; the D gene is possibly TRBD1 (6 bases). Looked up from germline, CDR1 is MGHDK and CDR2 is SYGVNS. Trimming left V 5 bases short and J 4 bases short, with 11 bases between. The CDR3 is 13 amino acids. The CDR3 sequence: CASSITGATEAFF. Here the CDR3 DNA reads TGTGCCAGCAGTATAACGGGGGCCACTGAAGCTTTCTTT.

The rearrangement links TRBV5-6 to TRBJ1-5, with D unclear. CDR1 SGHDT and CDR2 YYEEEE come from the germline V gene. This CDR3 contains 14 residues. With 2 bases removed from V and 3 bases from J, the gap between germline ends came to 9 bases. The chain's CDR3 is CASSLMAVNQPQHF. CDR3 bases: TGTGCCAGCAGCTTAATGGCGGTCAATCAGCCCCAGCATTTT.

The rearrangement joins TRBV18 to TRBJ1-1; 7 bases agree with TRBD1. V was pared by 2 bases and J by 6 bases, with 6 bases of the junction left unmatched. CDR3 length equals 14 residues. Per the germline V gene, CDR1 is KGHSH and CDR2 is LQKENI. The CDR3 region has the DNA TGTGCCAGCTCACCAAATGACAGGGCGGCTGAAGCTTTCTTT. It yields the protein CASSPNDRAAEAFF.

The chain couples TRBV11-2 to TRBJ2-2, with a tentative D call TRBD1 (5 bases). The CDR3 loop spans 13 amino acids. V was clipped by 2 bases and J by 7 bases, with 8 bases between them. Germline-derived CDR1 and CDR2 are SGHAT and FQNNGV. As DNA, the CDR3 is TGTGCCAGCAGCTTACCAGGGTACGGGGAGCTGTTTTTT. Residues: CASSLPGYGELFF.

V is TRBV2 and J is TRBJ2-1; 8 positions agree with TRBD1. After removal of 4 bases from V and 15 bases from J, the junction contained 11 bases not matched to a gene. Germline CDR1 and CDR2: SNHLY and FYNNEI. This CDR3 is built from 13 residues. DNA for the CDR3: TGTGCCAGCAGTGCCCTGCCCGACAGGGGACGGTTCTTC. Its protein product is CASSALPDRGRFF.

V usage is TRBV7-9 and J usage is TRBJ2-5; 9 nucleotides line up with TRBD1. The CDR3 totals 14 residues. V was pared by 8 bases and J by 3 bases, with 7 bases of the junction left unmatched. The germline gives CDR1 SEHNR, CDR2 FQNEAQ (reference sequence). The CDR3 coding sequence is TGTGCCAGCGGTCTCCGGGACAGGGAAGAGACCCAGTACTTC. The encoded protein is CASGLRDREETQYF.

Concerning this clone itself: Compared with germline, one end of the junction differs, possibly owing to a read error. V usage is TRBV19 and J usage is TRBJ2-4, with 7 bases fitting TRBD1. CDR3 length: 14 amino acids. CDR1 and CDR2 from the germline V gene are LNHDA and SQIVND (reference sequence). The CDR3 here is CASSAAAQRGLKDF. CDR3 coding DNA: TGTGCCAGTAGCGCCGCCGCCCAAAGGGGGCTAAAGGACTTC. The full variable domain, with the rest looked up from reference TRBV19 and TRBJ2-4, is DGGITQSPKYLFRKEGQNVTLSCEQNLNHDAMYWYRQDPGQGLRLIYYSQIVNDFQKGDIAEGYSVSREKKESFPLTVTSAQKNPTAFYLCASSAAAQRGLKDFGAGTRLSVL.

V gene TRBV5-1 combines with J gene TRBJ1-1; TRBD1 matches at 11 bases. The CDR3 consists of 16 residues. The V and J ends lost 0 bases and 1 base, in that order; junction bases with no gene match: 2. Germline assignment: CDR1 SGHRS and CDR2 YFSETQ. The CDR3 spells CASSLDGTGGNTEAFF. Written as DNA, the CDR3 is TGCGCCAGCAGCTTGGATGGGACAGGGGGGAACACTGAAGCTTTCTTT.

The chain employs TRBV2 and TRBJ1-2; D is undetermined. The CDR3 runs 14 residues. In germline, CDR1 is SNHLY, CDR2 FYNNEI. V shed 1 base and J shed 2 bases, with 8 bases lying between them. CDR3 in amino acids: CASSEGLRNYGYTF. Written as DNA, the CDR3 is TGTGCCAGCAGTGAAGGTCTCCGCAACTATGGCTACACCTTC. Supplemented by reference TRBV2 and TRBJ1-2, the full variable domain reads EPEVTQTPSHQVTQMGQEVILRCVPISNHLYFYWYRQILGQKVEFLVSFYNNEISEKSEIFDDQFSVERPDGSNFTLKIRSTKLEDSAMYFCASSEGLRNYGYTFGSGTRLTVV.

V usage is TRBV7-2 and J usage is TRBJ1-2; 7 nucleotides match TRBD1. Unmatched junction bases numbered 9, after V lost 5 bases and J lost 0 bases. The germline CDR1 and CDR2 sequences are SGHTA and FQGNSA. The CDR3 totals 16 residues. The CDR3 sequence is CASSRYRGPTNYGYTF. CDR3 in DNA: TGTGCCAGCAGCCGTTACAGGGGTCCTACTAACTATGGCTACACCTTC.

This CDR3 reads CASSLVGTTVNTEAFF. The CDR3 DNA sequence: TGTGCCAGCAGCTTGGTCGGCACAACTGTGAACACTGAAGCTTTCTTT. The chain has TRBV5-6 and TRBJ1-1, with unresolved D. V was pared by 0 bases and J by 0 bases, with 12 bases between. This CDR3 contains 16 residues. Germline V gene data show CDR1 as SGHDT and CDR2 as YYEEEE. Complete variable domain (other parts from reference TRBV5-6 and TRBJ1-1): DAGVTQSPTHLIKTRGQQVTLRCSPKSGHDTVSWYQQALGQGPQFIFQYYEEEERQRGNFPDRFSGHQFPNYSSELNVNALLLGDSALYLCASSLVGTTVNTEAFFGQGTRLTVV.

V and J are TRBV27 and TRBJ1-2, with 9 nucleotides matching TRBD1. This CDR3 spans 18 amino acids. The V segment lost 1 base and the J segment 0 bases; nucleotides outside the gene matches: 9. Germline CDR1 is MNHEY and CDR2 is SMNVEV (reference sequence). CDR3 sequence: CASSLLTGTGPPNYGYTF. The CDR3 DNA reads TGTGCCAGCAGTTTATTAACAGGGACAGGGCCACCTAACTATGGCTACACCTTC.

In this sample, this clone turned up once. In DNA form, the CDR3 reads TGTGCCAGTAGTATCTGGGGAGAGGGGGCCACTGAAGCTTTCTTT. Translating it yields CASSIWGEGATEAFF. V and J are TRBV19 and TRBJ1-1; the match to TRBD1 covers 7 bases. The junction had 8 bases not matched to a gene; V was cut back by 3 bases and J by 4 bases. The germline gives CDR1 LNHDA, CDR2 SQIVND (reference sequence). The CDR3 contains 15 residues.

This chain uses TRBV19 with TRBJ1-4; TRBD1 is a possible D gene (6 bases). The CDR3 is 15 amino acids. The V and J ends lost 3 bases and 7 bases respectively, with 15 bases between them. In germline, CDR1 is LNHDA, CDR2 SQIVND (reference sequence). CDR3 amino acids: CASSISSGRGEKLFF. CDR3 nucleotides: TGTGCCAGTAGTATTAGCTCCGGCAGGGGTGAAAAACTGTTTTTT.

The genes are TRBV7-8 and TRBJ1-2, with D possibly TRBD1 on 6 matching bases. V was shortened by 0 bases and J by 4 bases, with 24 bases between the two germline ends. Germline V gene data show CDR1 as SGHVS and CDR2 as FQNEAQ. CDR3 length equals 19 residues. The CDR3 is CASSLARPDRSTLSYGYTF. CDR3 DNA sequence: TGTGCCAGCAGCTTAGCGCGACCGGACAGAAGCACCCTTTCCTATGGCTACACCTTC.

The rearrangement links TRBV18 to TRBJ2-7, with no clear D. CDR1 and CDR2 from the germline V gene are KGHSH and LQKENI. Trimming shortened V by 0 bases and J by 1 base, and 10 bases separated the two germline ends. The CDR3 has 15 residues. The CDR3 protein is CASSPPNSGSYEQYF. CDR3 DNA: TGTGCCAGCTCACCACCCAATTCCGGATCCTACGAGCAGTACTTC.

The chain has TRBV29-1 and TRBJ2-3; 8 bases match TRBD1. This CDR3 comprises 13 residues. The junction had 0 bases not matched to a gene; V was cut back by 4 bases and J by 0 bases. Per the germline V gene, CDR1 is SQVTM and CDR2 is ANQGSEA. In DNA, the CDR3 is TGCAGCGTTGGGGACAGGAGCACAGATACGCAGTATTTT. Encoded protein: CSVGDRSTDTQYF.

The rearrangement links TRBV18 to TRBJ1-1; weak D call: TRBD1 (5 bases). The ends were cut back, 2 bases at V and 10 bases at J, with 8 bases in the middle. The CDR3 is 11 residues long. Germline V gives CDR1 KGHSH, CDR2 LQKENI. The CDR3 DNA follows: TGTGCCAGCTCACCAGGGGCAGGAGCTTTCTTT. It translates to CASSPGAGAFF.